This T cell receptor (beta chain) was recovered during a study of blood T cell repertoires in COVID-19 (dated by TCRdb to between 2020 and 2021). With respect to the entire study: The collaborator samples originated in the United States, Italy and Spain and spanned the acute and convalescent phases of COVID-19. The prospective study material was composed of cDNA or gDNA derived from T cells, B-cell-depleted T cells, or PBMCs. The dataset comprised deeply sampled blood TCRbeta repertoires from subjects exposed to, actively infected with, or recovered from COVID-19. The repertoires were released in a freely available public database meant as a resource for research on the immune response to SARS-CoV-2. Samples were obtained from the ongoing ImmuneRACE study (first 160 participants) and from over a thousand subjects provided by 6 global collaborators. A de-identified subject ID, COVID-19 status, age in years and sex were almost always included in the sample metadata. HLA class I and class II types, where available, came from metadata supplied by the sample provider rather than from assay-based typing. Points the paper makes about the study in general: How much clinical and demographic metadata was included differed by source and by participant, and the metadata was provided uncurated.

The immunoSEQ Assay, a bias-controlled multiplex PCR, was used to amplify TCRbeta CDR3 regions from genomic DNA. The authors' analysis ran thus. Within the assay, amplification of reference gene primers was used to estimate how many nucleated cells each sample contained. To quantify the absolute abundance of each unique TCRbeta CDR3 rearrangement, sequence reads were collapsed and filtered. For each sample, productive Simpson clonality was calculated as the square root of Simpson's diversity index across productive rearrangements. The clones in this table, taken by TCRdb from immuneACCESS, are in-frame only. Not every clone is retained; where verified, under half of the shortfall comes from an unresolved V gene, and the cause of the rest is unknown. D and trimming were read from the DNA, whereas the V and J calls and clone size are those reported in that table. Within this sample are a few hundred thousand clones, with roughly 80% of them counted one time only. The ten largest clones add up to less than 9.5% of the sample.

Germline trimming amounts to 4 bases on V and 2 bases on J, with 4 as the count of junction bases outside the gene matches. The CDR3 spans 14 residues, from the cysteine through the phenylalanine. Of the read, only the CDR3 DNA is kept; its 42 bases are in frame from base 1. The germline V gene (reference sequence) specifies SGHNT as CDR1 and YYREEE as CDR2. As to this clone: It has no known antigen specificity. Base quality data are lacking; no much larger clone is found one base away.

One collaborating source in Seattle enrolled patients while the patients were actively infected and followed the patients over time throughout the course of disease. Each collaborating institution followed its own protocols to collect whole blood in K2EDTA tubes. For TCRbeta analysis, collaborators shipped samples as frozen whole blood, isolated PBMCs, or DNA extracted from either of those sample types. Sequencing input: peripheral blood. This clonotype originated in a woman older than 75 with COVID-19, enrolled during active disease. The sequence joins TRBV5-4 to TRBJ1-2, with 8 bases matching TRBD1. Read as DNA, the sequence is TGTGCCAGCAGCCTGCAGGGGGCGAACTATGGCTACACCTTC. This translates into CASSLQGANYGYTF. The full variable domain, completed from the reference TRBV5-4 and TRBJ1-2 proteins outside the CDR3, reads ETGVTQSPTHLIKTRGQQVTLRCSSQSGHNTVSWYQQALGQGPQFIFQYYREEENGRGNFPPRFSGLQFPNYSSELNVNALELDDSALYLCASSLQGANYGYTFGSGTRLTVV.